This T cell receptor beta chain was identified during a study of cytomegalovirus exposure and HLA in healthy donors. Background on the study: Genotyping of 400 or so donors showed that 80% to 85% belonged to the Caucasian-associated ancestry cluster. Study-wide results and caveats: A later analysis revealed that TCR association rates differed between HLA loci, peaking at DRB1 and bottoming out at HLA-C. In a later analysis, a missense DCLRE1C variant was linked to TCR beta V- and J-gene trimming.

The study ran its PCR with 60 Vbeta and 13 Jbeta primers. TCRdb's copy holds only in-frame clones and misses some; the assay was immunoSEQ multiplex PCR. The repertoire holds approximately 150,000 clones, with about 80% as singletons. Points on this clone: Antigen specificity is unknown.

Material for sequencing was PBMCs. The sequence was collected from a man aged 25 to 40 in good health and CMV-seronegative.

CDR3 amino acids: CASSVGSGLHSYEQYF. The DNA of the CDR3 is TGTGCCAGCAGCGTAGGGAGCGGACTACACTCCTACGAGCAGTACTTC. The chain uses TRBV9 and TRBJ2-7; possibly TRBD2 for D (6 bases). Germline V lookup: CDR1 SGDLS, CDR2 YYNGEE. The CDR3 is made up of 16 amino acids. Deletions cut 0 bases from V and 0 bases from J, with 13 bases between.